The rows below give T cell receptor beta chains drawn from one sample of a study of fetal regulatory T cell absence and autoimmunity. Clones were read by immunoSEQ multiplex PCR, and TCRdb kept only the in-frame ones, dropping some. The sample lists about 46,000 clones, about four fifths occurring once. Material: cord blood. All receptors come from a newborn boy with IPEX syndrome. Each CDR3 is given with its conserved first and last residue. Fields, in order: V gene, CDR3 protein.

v_gene: TRBV19
CDR3aa: CASSIGTGGAGEQYF

v_gene: TRBV5-4
CDR3aa: CASSQGVRTGGAGYTF

v_gene: TRBV16
CDR3aa: CASSQHRDYYGYTF

v_gene: TRBV7-2
CDR3aa: CASSFQGSTYGYTF

v_gene: TRBV13
CDR3aa: CASGGSTEAFF

v_gene: TRBV5-4
CDR3aa: CASSSDRVDNSPLHF

v_gene: TRBV15
CDR3aa: CATSREAGRLGNTIYF

v_gene: TRBV15
CDR3aa: CATSRDVGQGVSYEQYF

v_gene: TRBV5-6
CDR3aa: CASSPGPYSNQPQHF

v_gene: TRBV13
CDR3aa: CASSPRMVTEAFF

v_gene: TRBV7-2
CDR3aa: CASSLRLERNNKNIQYF

v_gene: TRBV4-2
CDR3aa: CASSQGTRQDNQPQHF

v_gene: TRBV6-5
CDR3aa: CASSNRGGYTF

v_gene: TRBV19
CDR3aa: CASSIGTGYTDTQYF

v_gene: TRBV6-6
CDR3aa: CASQQGDTDTQYF

v_gene: TRBV19
CDR3aa: CASSISAGLTYEQYF

v_gene: TRBV10-2
CDR3aa: CASSEGEQYF

v_gene: TRBV6-1
CDR3aa: CASSEPDRHHNEQFF

v_gene: TRBV11-2
CDR3aa: CASSFGAYEQYF

v_gene: TRBV27
CDR3aa: CASSLSHPRLAGYEQYF

v_gene: TRBV10-3
CDR3aa: CAIRTSGIKSYEQYF

v_gene: TRBV6-6
CDR3aa: CASSYRAGAYEQYF

v_gene: TRBV5-1
CDR3aa: CASSLAGDSPLHF

v_gene: TRBV27
CDR3aa: CASRRTSTYNEQFF

v_gene: TRBV7-9
CDR3aa: CASSPTGQANIQYF

v_gene: TRBV19
CDR3aa: CASSNILEAISNQPQHF

v_gene: TRBV5-4
CDR3aa: CASSLPGQGLMNTEAFF

v_gene: TRBV15
CDR3aa: CATSRVSFFSGSTQETQYF

v_gene: TRBV21-1
CDR3aa: CASSRDRVYEQYF

v_gene: TRBV9
CDR3aa: CASSVVGTLTGELFF

v_gene: TRBV30
CDR3aa: CAWSIGLSSGETQYF

v_gene: TRBV10-3
CDR3aa: CAISESTQGNSPLHF

v_gene: TRBV9
CDR3aa: CASSVGTGGGYNEQFF

v_gene: TRBV11-2
CDR3aa: CASSLDLDAQQFF

v_gene: TRBV6-5
CDR3aa: CASSYRERTDTQYF

v_gene: TRBV20-1
CDR3aa: CSAIREETQYF

v_gene: TRBV29-1
CDR3aa: CSALSGSYEQYF

v_gene: TRBV6-5
CDR3aa: CASILGTVNEQFF

v_gene: TRBV6-1
CDR3aa: CASRPDRGNQPQHF

v_gene: TRBV5-1
CDR3aa: CASSLEPSGSLYTGELFF

v_gene: TRBV27
CDR3aa: CASSLSDRGLSPLHF

v_gene: TRBV4-1
CDR3aa: CASSQYSRQGLYGYTF

v_gene: TRBV5-4
CDR3aa: CASRFGRNTGELFF

v_gene: TRBV6-6
CDR3aa: CASSYPGGSNQPQHF

v_gene: TRBV7-9
CDR3aa: CASSLSAGNTIYF

v_gene: TRBV10-2
CDR3aa: CASSESKGLAGGVREQYF

v_gene: TRBV9
CDR3aa: CASSPLSGYGYTF

v_gene: TRBV11-2
CDR3aa: CASSFHSSGISTDTQYF

v_gene: TRBV5-6
CDR3aa: CASSFGGRETQYF

v_gene: TRBV6-1
CDR3aa: CATMRDRKETQYF

v_gene: TRBV6-1
CDR3aa: CASSEEASGGDTQYF

v_gene: TRBV27
CDR3aa: CASSLIGGPDGYTF

v_gene: TRBV30
CDR3aa: CAWSPTDRDEAFF